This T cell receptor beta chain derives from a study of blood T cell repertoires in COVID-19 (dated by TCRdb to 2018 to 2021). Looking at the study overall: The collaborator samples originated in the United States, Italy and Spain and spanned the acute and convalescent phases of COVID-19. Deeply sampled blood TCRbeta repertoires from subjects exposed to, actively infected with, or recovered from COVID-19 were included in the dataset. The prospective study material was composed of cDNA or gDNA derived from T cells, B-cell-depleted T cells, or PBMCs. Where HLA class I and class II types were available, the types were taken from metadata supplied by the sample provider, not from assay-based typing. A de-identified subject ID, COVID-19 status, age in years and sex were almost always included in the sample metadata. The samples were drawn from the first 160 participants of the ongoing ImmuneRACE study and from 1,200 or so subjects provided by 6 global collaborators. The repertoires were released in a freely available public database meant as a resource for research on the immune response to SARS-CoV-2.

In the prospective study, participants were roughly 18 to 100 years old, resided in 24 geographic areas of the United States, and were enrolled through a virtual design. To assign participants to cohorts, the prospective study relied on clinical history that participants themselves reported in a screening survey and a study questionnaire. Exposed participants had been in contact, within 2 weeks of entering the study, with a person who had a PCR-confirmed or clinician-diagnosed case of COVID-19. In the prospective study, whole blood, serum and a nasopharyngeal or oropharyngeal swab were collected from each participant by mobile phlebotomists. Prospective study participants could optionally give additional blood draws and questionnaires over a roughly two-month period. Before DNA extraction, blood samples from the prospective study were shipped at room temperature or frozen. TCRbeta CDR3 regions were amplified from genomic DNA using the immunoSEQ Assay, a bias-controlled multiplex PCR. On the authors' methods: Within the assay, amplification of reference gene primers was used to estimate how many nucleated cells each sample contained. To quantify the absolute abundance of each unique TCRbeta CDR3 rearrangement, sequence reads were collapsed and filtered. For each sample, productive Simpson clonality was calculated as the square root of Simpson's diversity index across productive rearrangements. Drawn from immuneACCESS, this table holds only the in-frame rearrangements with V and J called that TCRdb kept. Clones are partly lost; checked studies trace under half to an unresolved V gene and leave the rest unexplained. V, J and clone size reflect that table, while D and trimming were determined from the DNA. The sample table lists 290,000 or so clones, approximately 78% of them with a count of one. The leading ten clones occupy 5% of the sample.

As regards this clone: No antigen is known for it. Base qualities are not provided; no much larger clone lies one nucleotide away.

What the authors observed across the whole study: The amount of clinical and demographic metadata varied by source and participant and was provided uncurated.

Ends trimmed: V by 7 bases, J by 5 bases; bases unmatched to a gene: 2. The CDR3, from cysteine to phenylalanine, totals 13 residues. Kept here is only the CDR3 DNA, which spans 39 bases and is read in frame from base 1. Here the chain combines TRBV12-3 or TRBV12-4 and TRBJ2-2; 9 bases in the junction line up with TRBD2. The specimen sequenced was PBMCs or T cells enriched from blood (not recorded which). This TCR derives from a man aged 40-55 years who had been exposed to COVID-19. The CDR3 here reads CASMLAGTGELFF. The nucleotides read TGTGCCAGCATGCTAGCGGGAACCGGGGAGCTGTTTTTT.